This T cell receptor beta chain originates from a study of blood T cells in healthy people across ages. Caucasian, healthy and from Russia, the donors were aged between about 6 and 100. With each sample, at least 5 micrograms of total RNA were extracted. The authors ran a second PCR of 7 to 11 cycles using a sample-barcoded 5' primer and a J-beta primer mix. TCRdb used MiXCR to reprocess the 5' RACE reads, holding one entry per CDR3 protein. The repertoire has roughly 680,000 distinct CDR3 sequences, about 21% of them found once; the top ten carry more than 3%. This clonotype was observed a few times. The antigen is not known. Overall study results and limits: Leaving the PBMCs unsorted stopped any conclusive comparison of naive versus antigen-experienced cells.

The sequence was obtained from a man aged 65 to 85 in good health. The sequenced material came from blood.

The CDR3 DNA reads as TGCGCCAGCAGCCAAACGAGAGCGGGAGGGCCAGATGAGCAGTTCTTC. Protein: CASSQTRAGGPDEQFF. The chain recombines TRBV4-3 with TRBJ2-1; 10 nucleotides match TRBD2. The CDR3 loop spans 16 amino acids. After removal of 2 bases from V and 8 bases from J, the junction contained 9 bases not matched to a gene. CDR1 and CDR2 from the germline V gene are LGHNA and YSLEER.